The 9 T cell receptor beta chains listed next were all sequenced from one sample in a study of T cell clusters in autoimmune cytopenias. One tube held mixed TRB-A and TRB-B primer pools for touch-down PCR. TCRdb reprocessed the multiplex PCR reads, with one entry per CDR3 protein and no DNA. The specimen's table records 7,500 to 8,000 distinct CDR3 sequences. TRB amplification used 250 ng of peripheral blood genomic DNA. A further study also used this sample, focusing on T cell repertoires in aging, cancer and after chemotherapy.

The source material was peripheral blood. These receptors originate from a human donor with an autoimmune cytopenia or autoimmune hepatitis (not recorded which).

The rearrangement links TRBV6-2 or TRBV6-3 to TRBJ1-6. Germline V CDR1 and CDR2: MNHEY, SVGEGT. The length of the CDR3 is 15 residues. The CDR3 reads CASSYAGSGNSPLHF.

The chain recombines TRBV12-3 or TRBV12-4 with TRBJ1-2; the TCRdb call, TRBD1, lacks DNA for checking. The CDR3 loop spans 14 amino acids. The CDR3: CASSLGTGGYGYTF.

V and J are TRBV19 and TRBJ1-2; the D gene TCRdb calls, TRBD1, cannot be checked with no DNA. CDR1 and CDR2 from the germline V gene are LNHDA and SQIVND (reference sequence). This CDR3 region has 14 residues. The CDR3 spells CASSALQGYYGYTF.

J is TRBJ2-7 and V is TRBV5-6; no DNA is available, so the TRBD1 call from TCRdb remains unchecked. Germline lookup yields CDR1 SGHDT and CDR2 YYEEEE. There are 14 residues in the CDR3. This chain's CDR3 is CASTQGFYSYEQYF.

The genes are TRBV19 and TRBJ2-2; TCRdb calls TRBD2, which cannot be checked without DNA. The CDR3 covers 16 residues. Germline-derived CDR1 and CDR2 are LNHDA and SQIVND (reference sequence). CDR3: CASSMGAGMNTGELFF.

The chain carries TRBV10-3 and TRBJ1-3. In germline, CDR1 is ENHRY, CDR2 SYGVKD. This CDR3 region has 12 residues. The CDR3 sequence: CATRGSGNTIYF.

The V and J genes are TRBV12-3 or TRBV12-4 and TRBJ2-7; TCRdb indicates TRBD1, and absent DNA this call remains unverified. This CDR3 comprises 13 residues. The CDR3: CASSLGGGYEQYF.

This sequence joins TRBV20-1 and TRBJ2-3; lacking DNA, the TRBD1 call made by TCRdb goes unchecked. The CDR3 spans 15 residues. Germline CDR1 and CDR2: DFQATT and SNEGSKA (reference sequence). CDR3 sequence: CSSTRQGVRGDTQYF.

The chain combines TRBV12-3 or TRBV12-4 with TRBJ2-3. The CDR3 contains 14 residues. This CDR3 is CASSFRTGTDTQYF.